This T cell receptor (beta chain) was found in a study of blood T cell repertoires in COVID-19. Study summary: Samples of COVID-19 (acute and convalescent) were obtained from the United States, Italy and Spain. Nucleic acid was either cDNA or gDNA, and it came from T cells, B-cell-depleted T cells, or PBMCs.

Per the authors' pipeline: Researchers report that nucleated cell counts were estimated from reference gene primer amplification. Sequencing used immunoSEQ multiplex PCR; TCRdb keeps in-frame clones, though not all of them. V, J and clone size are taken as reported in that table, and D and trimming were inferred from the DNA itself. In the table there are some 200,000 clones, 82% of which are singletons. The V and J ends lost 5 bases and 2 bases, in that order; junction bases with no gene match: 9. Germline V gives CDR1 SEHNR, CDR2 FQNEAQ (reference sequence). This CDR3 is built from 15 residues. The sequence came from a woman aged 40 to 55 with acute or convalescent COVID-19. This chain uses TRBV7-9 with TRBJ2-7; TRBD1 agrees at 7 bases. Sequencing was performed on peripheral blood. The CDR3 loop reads CASSERAQGAYEQYF. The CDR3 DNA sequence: TGTGCCAGCAGCGAACGGGCCCAGGGGGCCTACGAGCAGTACTTC.